This TCR beta chain was sequenced in a study of T cell changes during pregnancy in multiple sclerosis. V trimming: 0 bases; J trimming: 7 bases; junction bases outside the gene matches: 11. CDR1 SGHRS and CDR2 YFSETQ come from the germline V gene. This CDR3 contains 18 residues. Clones were sequenced by immunoSEQ multiplex PCR, and TCRdb holds only the in-frame ones, with some missing. The data contain tens of thousands of clones, around 94% of them seen just once; the ten biggest clones take up roughly 2.8%. J is TRBJ2-3 and V is TRBV5-1, with 13 bases aligning to TRBD2. The sequence was obtained from a female donor in good health, enrolled as a control in a pregnancy study. The sample consisted of peripheral blood, taken in the third trimester of pregnancy. The CDR3 DNA sequence: TGCGCCAGCAGCTTGGAACTAGCGGGGGGGCCCCGAGCGAATACGCAGTATTTT. It yields the protein CASSLELAGGPRANTQYF.